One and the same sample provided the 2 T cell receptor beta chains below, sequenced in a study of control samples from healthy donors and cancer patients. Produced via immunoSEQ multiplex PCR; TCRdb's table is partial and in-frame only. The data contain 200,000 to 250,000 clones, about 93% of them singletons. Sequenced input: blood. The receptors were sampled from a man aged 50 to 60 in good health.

The CDR3 DNA is TGTGCCAGCAGCTTAGCGTGGGGTTCTAACTATGGCTACACCTTC. It encodes CASSLAWGSNYGYTF. This chain joins TRBV7-2 and TRBJ1-2; D not certain. Germline V CDR1 and CDR2: SGHTA, FQGNSA. Trimming removed 0 bases at V and 0 bases at J, with 8 bases between. This CDR3 spans 15 amino acids.

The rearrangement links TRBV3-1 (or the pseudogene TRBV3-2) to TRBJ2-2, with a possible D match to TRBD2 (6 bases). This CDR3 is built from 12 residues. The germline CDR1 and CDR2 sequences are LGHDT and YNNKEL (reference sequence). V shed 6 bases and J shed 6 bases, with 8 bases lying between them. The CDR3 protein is CASRLAPGELFF. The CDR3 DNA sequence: TGTGCCAGCAGACTAGCCCCCGGGGAGCTGTTTTTT.